These 9 T cell receptor beta chains came from one sample sequenced in a study of shared clonotypes between healthy human individuals. Naive CD8 cells were CD45RO-negative, positively selected for CCR7, excluding terminally differentiated effector memory CD45RA+ cells. This table comes from immunoSEQ multiplex PCR, and its TCRdb copy is limited to in-frame clones, with some not included. The top ten clones hold about a quarter of a sample with about 680,000 clones, under 95% of them seen once. The sequenced sample was naive CD8+ T cells sorted from blood. Receptors were obtained from a man aged 25 to 40 in good health.

CDR3 amino acids: CASRTLAGARAYEQYF. CDR3 bases: TGTGCCAGCAGAACCCTAGCGGGAGCGAGGGCCTACGAGCAGTACTTC. The chain uses TRBV28 and TRBJ2-7; TRBD2 agrees at 10 bases. Trimming cost V 6 bases and J 2 bases; bases outside gene matches: 10. The length of the CDR3 is 16 residues. The germline V gene has CDR1 MDHEN and CDR2 SYDVKM.

J is TRBJ2-1 and V is TRBV7-9; D possibly corresponds to TRBD1 (5 bases). The CDR3 consists of 13 residues. Germline V gives CDR1 SEHNR, CDR2 FQNEAQ (reference sequence). V was trimmed by 3 bases and J by 6 bases, leaving 9 bases between them. CDR3 nucleotide sequence: TGTGCCAGCAGCTTGGGGCCCCCCAATGAGCAGTTCTTC. This codes for CASSLGPPNEQFF.

The count of this clone is one. The chain joins TRBV6-6 to TRBJ1-1, with a tentative D call TRBD1 (5 bases). CDR1 and CDR2 (germline): MNHNY, SVGAGI (reference sequence). Deletions cut 2 bases from V and 1 base from J, with 8 bases between. This CDR3 comprises 14 residues. For the CDR3, the DNA is TGTGCCAGCAGTTACCCCACAGGGAACACTGAAGCTTTCTTT. It codes for CASSYPTGNTEAFF.

The chain carries TRBV27 and TRBJ2-1, with 11 bases fitting TRBD1. Germline values: CDR1 MNHEY, CDR2 SMNVEV (reference sequence). The CDR3 covers 17 residues. V lost 5 bases to trimming and J lost 3 bases; unmatched junction nucleotides: 9. CDR3 residues: CASSLRTGGRVYNEQFF. DNA for the CDR3: TGTGCCAGCAGTCTGAGGACAGGGGGCCGAGTCTACAATGAGCAGTTCTTC.

V and J are TRBV29-1 and TRBJ2-2; D gene unclear. The V gene lost 4 bases and the J gene lost 7 bases, with 10 bases spanning the gap. The CDR3 runs to 12 residues. CDR1 is SQVTM, CDR2 ANQGSEA, per germline. In DNA form, the CDR3 reads TGCAGCGTTGCTCTACACGACGGGGAGCTGTTTTTT. Translation gives CSVALHDGELFF.

DNA for the CDR3: TGTGCCAGCAGGCGAAAAATCTACAATGAGCAGTTCTTC. It encodes CASRRKIYNEQFF. The chain uses TRBV27 and TRBJ2-1; D remains unclear. Trimming cost V 6 bases and J 3 bases, with 9 bases left between them. This CDR3 is 13 amino acids long. From germline, CDR1 is MNHEY and CDR2 SMNVEV (reference sequence).

V is TRBV7-9 and J is TRBJ2-7; 9 bases fit TRBD2. J lost 3 bases, V lost 4 bases, and 7 bases had no gene match. The CDR3 totals 15 residues. Germline V CDR1 and CDR2: SEHNR, FQNEAQ (reference sequence). CDR3: CASSSLAGRIYEQYF. The CDR3 DNA reads TGTGCCAGCAGCTCTCTAGCGGGACGAATCTACGAGCAGTACTTC.

The rearrangement links TRBV11-2 to TRBJ2-7, with D perhaps matching TRBD2 (7 bases). V gave up 7 bases and J gave up 3 bases, with 16 bases separating them. The CDR3 totals 14 residues. Germline CDR1 reads SGHAT; CDR2 reads FQNNGV. In DNA, the CDR3 is TGTGCCAGCAACTGGGGGGGCCTGCTCTACGAGCAGTACTTC. Amino acids: CASNWGGLLYEQYF.

The rearrangement uses TRBV27 and TRBJ1-2; TRBD1 matches 9 bases. Germline V gene lookup returns CDR1 MNHEY and CDR2 SMNVEV (reference sequence). The CDR3 loop spans 17 amino acids. The V and J ends lost 3 bases and 0 bases, in that order; junction bases with no gene match: 8. CDR3 amino acids: CASSLQPGQGANYGYTF. The CDR3 DNA sequence: TGTGCCAGCAGTTTGCAACCGGGACAGGGAGCTAACTATGGCTACACCTTC.